Sequencing of this T cell receptor (beta chain) was carried out in a study of blood T cells in healthy people across ages. CDR3 length equals 12 residues. CDR1 is SGHTA, CDR2 FQGNSA, per germline. Alongside a J-beta primer mix, a sample-barcoded 5' primer served in a second PCR lasting roughly 7 to 11 cycles. Each CDR3 protein is one row after TCRdb ran MiXCR on the 5' RACE reads. This table has almost 800,000 distinct CDR3 sequences, about three fifths appearing once. Study outcomes and limitations: Any changes in expanded clonotypes were possibly confounded, as donor CMV status remained unknown. Observed TCR beta diversity per million T cells went down as age went up. This fall followed a roughly linear course with age.

Concerning this clonotype itself: The antigen remains undetermined. A read error may account for a junction end that differs from germline.

There were at least 6 micrograms of total RNA extracted from every sample. The rearrangement links TRBV7-2 to TRBJ2-1; 9 bases line up with TRBD2. The sequencing sample was made of blood. The sequence came from a man younger than 40 in good health. The CDR3 DNA sequence: TGTGCCAACAGCCGTTCCGGGACTAGCACGTTCTTC. As protein: CANSRSGTSTFF.